This T cell receptor (beta chain) emerged from a study of blood T cell repertoires in COVID-19. Overall study context: Donors in the United States, Italy and Spain gave samples during acute or convalescent COVID-19. The analysed material was cDNA or gDNA that came from T cells, B-cell-depleted T cells, or PBMCs.

Authors' methods: Reference gene primer amplification in the assay estimated nucleated cell counts. Repertoires were generated with immunoSEQ multiplex PCR, while TCRdb's copy carries only in-frame clones and drops some. That table is the source of V, J and clone size, and D and trimming were worked out from the DNA. The sample has around 160,000 clones; 70% to 90% are singletons. The sequence derives from a man between 60 and 75 years old with active or convalescent COVID-19. The sample was peripheral blood.

CDR3 sequence reads: CASSPLGGQETQYF. CDR3 sequence (DNA): TGTGCCAGCTCACCACTCGGCGGCCAAGAGACCCAGTACTTC. This rearrangement joins TRBV18 to TRBJ2-5; D gene uncertain. Germline V gives CDR1 KGHSH, CDR2 LQKENI. The CDR3 has 14 residues. V lost 1 base to trimming and J lost 1 base, with 7 bases between them.